This T cell receptor (beta chain) was observed in a study of CD8+ T cells in alopecia areata (dated by TCRdb to between 2018 and 2020). In terms of the full investigation: The treated patients, all with moderate-to-severe alopecia areata, were enrolled in an open-label pilot trial of oral tofacitinib given at 5 to 10 mg twice daily. Disease severity in treated patients was measured with the SALT score, which quantifies the percentage of affected scalp surface area. Patients on tofacitinib were biopsied at baseline and after 4 and 24 weeks of treatment, and several of the patients also had a later scalp biopsy. The study used high-throughput TCRbeta sequencing to examine T cell clonal expansion in alopecia areata, in both the C3H/HeJ mouse model and human patients. Tofacitinib was given for 6 to 18 months, followed by 6 months of follow-up off drug to assess delayed response and recurrence. RNA came from the PAXgene miRNA kit for fixed scalp, the miRNeasy kit for PBMCs, and the RNeasy kit for mouse skin. Scalp clonality was compared across normal scalp (n=4), patchy alopecia areata scalp (n=8), and alopecia totalis/universalis scalp (n=8). TCRbeta CDR3 regions were amplified by immunoSEQ multiplex PCR using 35 Vbeta forward and 13 Jbeta reverse primers. Scalp tissue and sorted CD4+ and CD8+ peripheral blood T cells from patchy and totalis/universalis alopecia areata patients and from healthy controls were covered by human TCRbeta sequencing.

The meaning of the sample's time point label: less than 30 weeks on oral tofacitinib. Read against the paper, the sample's treatment or condition label means: oral pan-JAK inhibitor, 5-10 mg twice daily. Lesional scalp punch biopsies and peripheral blood were obtained from alopecia areata patients. PBMCs were isolated by density centrifugation and stained for CD3, CD4 and CD8, after which CD4+ and CD8+ T cells were sorted on a FACSAria. From a lookup of the germline V gene (reference sequence), CDR1 and CDR2 are SEHNR and FQNEAQ. The CDR3, from cysteine to phenylalanine, totals 15 residues. Kept here is only the CDR3 DNA, which spans 45 bases and is read in frame from base 1. V is reduced by 5 bases and J by 5 bases, leaving a spacing of 18 bases between them. General findings and caveats noted by the study authors: Many expanded lesional clones were found to persist in scalp and blood during tofacitinib treatment, and relapse after treatment cessation may be partly explained by this persistence. Compared with normal scalp, lesional scalp had higher clonality and more expanded CD8+ clones, particularly in alopecia totalis/universalis, a pattern that suggests antigenic drive. Scalp TCR repertoire analysis is complicated because resident alphabeta T cells in normal human skin are also sequenced, whereas mouse skin is dominated by gammadelta T cells. Shared TCR sequences between patients were less evident than in mice, which may be partly attributable to HLA diversity in the patient population. Because the treated cohort was small and included a single nonresponder, larger studies are needed to assess links between baseline CD8+ expansion and response. Scalp clonality and the number of expanded CD8+ clones among the top 100 scalp clones were significantly decreased by tofacitinib.

Receptors were amplified or captured by the immunoSEQ multiplex PCR assay. To provide template for TCR sequencing, every sample had RNA extracted and reverse transcribed into cDNA. SuperScript III was used to make first-strand cDNA, primed with a 2:1 mix of oligo-dT and random hexamers. Amplification bias was assessed with a synthetic immune receptor repertoire, and residual bias was removed computationally. The source study handled its data this way. Raw reads were preprocessed to remove errors, and CDR3 was defined by IMGT conventions from the conserved cysteine to phenylalanine. Clonality was calculated as 1 minus Shannon entropy normalized by log2 of the number of productive unique TCRs. Whether scalp clones were CD4 or CD8 was inferred by matching scalp TCRbeta sequences against CD4 and CD8 repertoires sorted from blood. TCRdb's version of the immuneACCESS table is confined to in-frame rearrangements and falls short of the full clone set. An unresolved V gene accounts for under half of the shortfall where checked; the remainder is of unknown origin. From that table come the V and J calls and clone size; the DNA was used to work out D and trimming. In all, the sample holds about 76,000 clones, and approximately 66% of those were seen once. Around 24% of the sample goes to the ten largest clones.

As regards this clone: The antigen it binds to is not known. Per-base quality was not reported, and no clone a single base away is much larger than it.

This sequence originates from a human donor with alopecia areata. The input for sequencing was CD8+ T cells sorted from blood, taken at week 24, from a patient treated with tofacitinib. The V and J segments used are TRBV7-9 and TRBJ2-5; a tentative D call is TRBD2 (5 bases match). The sequenced DNA is TGTGCCAGCAGCCCCGGGATTGTCCTTGAGGAGACCCAGTACTTC. Its amino acids are CASSPGIVLEETQYF.